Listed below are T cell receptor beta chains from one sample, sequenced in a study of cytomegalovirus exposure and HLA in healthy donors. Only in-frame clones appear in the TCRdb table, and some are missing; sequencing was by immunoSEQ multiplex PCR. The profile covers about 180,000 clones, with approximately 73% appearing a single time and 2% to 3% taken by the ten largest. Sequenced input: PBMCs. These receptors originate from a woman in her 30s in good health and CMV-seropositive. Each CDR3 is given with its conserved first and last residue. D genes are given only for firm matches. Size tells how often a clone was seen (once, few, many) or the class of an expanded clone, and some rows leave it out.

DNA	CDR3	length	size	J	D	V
TGTGCCAGCAGCCCCTCTAGCGGGGGATACGAGCAGTACTTC	CASSPSSGGYEQYF	14	NA	TRBJ2-7	TRBD2	TRBV7-8
TGTGCCACCAGCAGAGATCGAGACAGGGGAGACAATGAGCAGTTCTTC	CATSRDRDRGDNEQFF	16	NA	TRBJ2-1	TRBD1	TRBV15
TGTGCCAGCACCCCCGGGCGGGCTCATCTCACAGATACGCAGTATTTT	CASTPGRAHLTDTQYF	16	NA	TRBJ2-3	NA	TRBV5-4
TGTGCCAGCAGTGAAGAGGCCCAGTACTTC	CASSEEAQYF	10	few	TRBJ2-5	NA	TRBV25-1
TGCGCCAGCAGCTTGTACGGGTCCTCCTACGAGCAGTACTTC	CASSLYGSSYEQYF	14	NA	TRBJ2-7	NA	TRBV5-1
TGTGCCAGCAGCGAGGGACCCGGGGGGACCTTC	CASSEGPGGTF	11	NA	TRBJ1-2	NA	TRBV28
TGTGCCAGCTCACTCGAGGGAACCTATGGCTACACCTTC	CASSLEGTYGYTF	13	NA	TRBJ1-2	NA	TRBV18
TGTGCCAGCAGCGTAGTACGGGTGGGTCCCAGGGGCGCGGACTATGGCTACACCTTC	CASSVVRVGPRGADYGYTF	19	NA	TRBJ1-2	NA	TRBV9
TGTGCCATTGGGGGGGGGCAGTATTTT	CAIGGGQYF	9	NA	TRBJ2-3	TRBD2	TRBV9
TGTGCCATCAGTGAGTCCTCCACCGGTGGCTACGAGCAGTACTTC	CAISESSTGGYEQYF	15	NA	TRBJ2-7	NA	TRBV10-3
TGTGCCAGCAGCCAAGATACGGGGGGGGGCTCCTACGAGCAGTACTTC	CASSQDTGGGSYEQYF	16	NA	TRBJ2-7	TRBD2	TRBV4-2
TGTGCCAGCAGCCACGGAGACAGAGAGCAGTACTTC	CASSHGDREQYF	12	few	TRBJ2-7	NA	TRBV7-9
TGTGCCAGCATCCGGACAGCTAGCAATCAGCCCCAGCATTTT	CASIRTASNQPQHF	14	once	TRBJ1-5	NA	TRBV7-4
TGTGCCAGCAGCCAACATACAGGACCCGGCTATGGCTACACCTTC	CASSQHTGPGYGYTF	15	NA	TRBJ1-2	NA	TRBV4-2
TGTGCCAGCAGCTTAGCGCAGGGAGGGTCCCAAGAGACCCAGTACTTC	CASSLAQGGSQETQYF	16	NA	TRBJ2-5	TRBD2	TRBV7-9
TGTGCCAGCAGTTACTCGAGGAACCTAGCGGGGTTCCCGCAGTATTTT	CASSYSRNLAGFPQYF	16	few	TRBJ2-3	TRBD2	TRBV6-5
TGTGCCAGCAGTCCTGGGGGGAGGCAATTCTATGGCTACACCTTC	CASSPGGRQFYGYTF	15	once	TRBJ1-2	NA	TRBV27
TGTGCCAGCAGCAAGGGGCCAAAAGGAGATGAAAAACTGTTTTTT	CASSKGPKGDEKLFF	15	once	TRBJ1-4	NA	TRBV4-2
TGTGCCAGCAGCTCGGGGACAGGGATAAATCAGCCCCAGCATTTT	CASSSGTGINQPQHF	15	NA	TRBJ1-5	TRBD1	TRBV7-6
TGTGCCAGCAGCTTAGGTCCCGGGACAGTCTTGAACACCGGGGAGCTGTTTTTT	CASSLGPGTVLNTGELFF	18	NA	TRBJ2-2	TRBD1	TRBV7-2
TGCGCCAGCAGCTTGGCCGTCCTAGCGGGGGAGTACAATGAGCAGTTCTTC	CASSLAVLAGEYNEQFF	17	NA	TRBJ2-1	TRBD2	TRBV5-1
TGTGCCAGCAGCTTGGAACAGCTTAATTCACCCCTCCACTTT	CASSLEQLNSPLHF	14	NA	TRBJ1-6	NA	TRBV7-6
TGTGCCAGCAGTACTAGCGGGGGGGCGAAGGACTTC	CASSTSGGAKDF	12	NA	TRBJ2-7	TRBD2	TRBV5-6
TGCGCCAGCACCCCTGGACAGGGTTTTATCTCTGGAAACACCATATATTTT	CASTPGQGFISGNTIYF	17	NA	TRBJ1-3	TRBD1	TRBV10-1
TGTGCCAGCTCACGTCTAGCGGGGGCCTACGAGCAGTACTTC	CASSRLAGAYEQYF	14	NA	TRBJ2-7	TRBD2	TRBV18
TGTGCTAGGGGGACAGGGAACACTGAAGCTTTCTTT	CARGTGNTEAFF	12	once	TRBJ1-1	NA	TRBV12-2
TGTGCCAGCAGCGACCCGCGGGGGGGGGCCCAGTACTTC	CASSDPRGGAQYF	13	NA	TRBJ2-5	TRBD2	TRBV9
TGTGCCAGCAGTAGACAGGACCTTCCGAGCAATCAGCCCCAGCATTTT	CASSRQDLPSNQPQHF	16	NA	TRBJ1-5	NA	TRBV2
TGCGCCAGCAGCCCTTTAGCGGGGGGGGGCTCCTACAATGAGCAGTTCTTC	CASSPLAGGGSYNEQFF	17	NA	TRBJ2-1	TRBD2	TRBV5-1
TGTGCCAGCAGCTTAGGGACTAGCGGGGGCGAGGAGACCCAGTACTTC	CASSLGTSGGEETQYF	16	NA	TRBJ2-5	TRBD2	TRBV7-3
TGTGCCAGCAGCTTTTCGACGGAGGATCAGCCCCAGCATTTT	CASSFSTEDQPQHF	14	NA	TRBJ1-5	NA	TRBV7-9
TGTGCCAGCAGCTTGCCAGGTGGGGAGCTGTTTTTT	CASSLPGGELFF	12	NA	TRBJ2-2	NA	TRBV11-2
TGTGCCAGCAGTTTGGAGGCAGCAAATAATTCACCCCTCCACTTT	CASSLEAANNSPLHF	15	NA	TRBJ1-6	NA	TRBV27
TGTGCCAGCAGTCTCGACAGGGGGCACGAGCAGTACTTC	CASSLDRGHEQYF	13	NA	TRBJ2-7	TRBD1	TRBV6-1
TGTGCCTGGAGTCGAGACAGGGCCAGGAATGAGCAGTTCTTC	CAWSRDRARNEQFF	14	NA	TRBJ2-1	TRBD1	TRBV30
TGTGCCACCAGGGCCTCGGGCTACACCTTC	CATRASGYTF	10	NA	TRBJ1-2	NA	TRBV15
TGTGCCAGCTCACCAAGGGACAGCAATGAAAACCTGTTTTTT	CASSPRDSNENLFF	14	NA	TRBJ1-4	TRBD1	TRBV18
TGTGCCAGCAGCCCCGGAGGGACCAAGAATTACAGTCAGTACTTC	CASSPGGTKNYSQYF	15	NA	TRBJ2-4	NA	TRBV9
TGTTCCAGCAGCTCGGGATTAGCGGTCTACGAGCAGTACTTC	CSSSSGLAVYEQYF	14	NA	TRBJ2-7	NA	TRBV7-9
TGTGCCAGCAGTGAAGAGTGGACAGACACTGAAGCTTTCTTT	CASSEEWTDTEAFF	14	NA	TRBJ1-1	NA	TRBV6-1
TGTGCCAGCAGCTTATTTCCTTCGGCAGGGGGCTACGAGCAGTACTTC	CASSLFPSAGGYEQYF	16	NA	TRBJ2-7	TRBD1	TRBV11-2